These 2 T cell receptor beta chains originate from one sample sequenced in a study of CD8+ T cells in alopecia areata. RNA, once extracted, was reverse transcribed into cDNA for use as the sequencing template. The data were produced by immunoSEQ multiplex PCR, yet TCRdb's version contains in-frame clones alone and is incomplete. The top ten hold 4.2% of the sample, which has about 200,000 clones, 64% seen once. The treatment is: oral pan-JAK inhibitor, 5-10 mg twice daily. The material sequenced was CD4+ T cells sorted from blood, taken at week 4, from a patient treated with tofacitinib. The receptors originated from a human donor with alopecia areata.

This chain links TRBV7-2 with TRBJ2-7; 9 bases fit TRBD2. CDR1 SGHTA and CDR2 FQGNSA come from the germline V gene. The CDR3 is 15 amino acids. V trimming: 2 bases; J trimming: 6 bases; junction bases outside the gene matches: 8. CDR3 nucleotide sequence: TGTGCCAGCAGCTTATCGGGCGGGGGGGCCGTCGAGCAGTACTTC. Its translation: CASSLSGGGAVEQYF.

The V gene is TRBV18, the J gene TRBJ2-1, with TRBD2 as a possible D gene (5 bases). Germline assignment: CDR1 KGHSH and CDR2 LQKENI. The V gene lost 0 bases and the J gene lost 6 bases, with 6 bases spanning the gap. The CDR3 runs 13 residues. CDR3 DNA sequence: TGTGCCAGCTCACCACCAGGGAGCAATGAGCAGTTCTTC. This gives the protein CASSPPGSNEQFF.